The rows below give T cell receptor beta chains drawn from one sample of a study of shared clonotypes between healthy human individuals. Assay: immunoSEQ multiplex PCR; the TCRdb copy retains only in-frame clones and omits some. This table has about 490,000 clones, 79% appearing once. Sequencing used PBMCs. Receptors originate from a woman between 35 and 50 years old in good health. Some clones in this sample may be carry-over from other donors' samples. Both conserved end residues are part of each CDR3. Fields, in order: CDR3 DNA, CDR3 protein, CDR3 length, J gene, clone size, D gene, V gene. The D gene is left open where the match is weak. Not all rows give a size; the values are once, few, many and, for expanded clones, a class.

TGTGCCAGCAGTAGGGAGCCTCAAGAGACCCAGTACTTC	CASSREPQETQYF	13	TRBJ2-5	.	.	TRBV6-4
TGTGCCAGCAGCCCATCCGTGGGGGGCAATCAGCCCAAGCATTTT	CASSPSVGGNQPKHF	15	TRBJ1-5	.	.	TRBV25-1
TGTGCCAGCTCACCAGGGGACGGCGGCTTTGACATTCAGTACTTC	CASSPGDGGFDIQYF	15	TRBJ2-4	.	.	TRBV18
TGTGCCAGCACTCCGGGGGTAGTCGGCCACAATGAGCAGTTCTTC	CASTPGVVGHNEQFF	15	TRBJ2-1	few	.	TRBV6-4
TGTGCCAGCAGCCCTAGGGGGGATAATGAAAAACTGTTTTTT	CASSPRGDNEKLFF	14	TRBJ1-4	once	.	TRBV9
TGCGCCAGCGGAGGGGGGGCCGGTCGCAATCAGCCCCAGCATTTT	CASGGGAGRNQPQHF	15	TRBJ1-5	.	.	TRBV5-1
TGTGCCTGGGGGGGGGTTAGATCCTACGAGCAGTACTTC	CAWGGVRSYEQYF	13	TRBJ2-7	few	TRBD2	TRBV30
TGTGCCAGCAGCGAGGGACAGGGGGCCCACGAGCAGTACTTC	CASSEGQGAHEQYF	14	TRBJ2-7	once	TRBD1	TRBV7-3
TGTGCCATCAGTGCCAGTATGAACACTGAAGCTTTCTTT	CAISASMNTEAFF	13	TRBJ1-1	.	.	TRBV10-3
TGTGCCAGCAGCTTAGCGGGTCTGGAGCTTCATCGGTACAATGAGCAGTTCTTC	CASSLAGLELHRYNEQFF	18	TRBJ2-1	.	.	TRBV7-8
TGTGCCAGTAGTTCGCCAAACCGACTAGCGGGGCAAGAGACCCAGTACTTC	CASSSPNRLAGQETQYF	17	TRBJ2-5	.	TRBD2	TRBV19
TGTGCCAGCAGTGGACAGGGGGCCCGTGAAAAACTGTTTTTT	CASSGQGAREKLFF	14	TRBJ1-4	.	TRBD1	TRBV2
TGCGCCAGCAGCCAAGAGGGCTGGGGGGGAGGTAAGGTGTACGAGCAGTACTTC	CASSQEGWGGGKVYEQYF	18	TRBJ2-7	.	TRBD2	TRBV4-3
TGTGCCAGCAGGCAGGGCCCCGAAGCTTTCTTT	CASRQGPEAFF	11	TRBJ1-1	.	.	TRBV27
TGCGCCAGCAGCCCCGTCGGGGCCATCGATACGCAGTATTTT	CASSPVGAIDTQYF	14	TRBJ2-3	.	.	TRBV10-2
TGCGCCAGCAGCTCCCCGAGGAGCCGACTAGCCGTCACAGATACGCAGTATTTT	CASSSPRSRLAVTDTQYF	18	TRBJ2-3	.	TRBD2	TRBV5-1
TGTGCCAGCAGCTTCGGTGGCCTGGACACTGAAGCTTTCTTT	CASSFGGLDTEAFF	14	TRBJ1-1	.	.	TRBV7-9
TGTGCCAGTAGCGCCGGGACAGGTCACTCTGGAAACACCATATATTTT	CASSAGTGHSGNTIYF	16	TRBJ1-3	once	TRBD1	TRBV19
TGTGCCAGCAGCCAGATATGGGGAGGCGAGCAGTACTTC	CASSQIWGGEQYF	13	TRBJ2-7	.	.	TRBV9
TGTGCCAGCAGCGTGAGAGCGGGAGAGAAGAATGAGCAGTTCTTC	CASSVRAGEKNEQFF	15	TRBJ2-1	once	TRBD2	TRBV9
TGTGCCAGCAGCTTAGACAGGATCGTCGATGAGCAGTTCTTC	CASSLDRIVDEQFF	14	TRBJ2-1	once	.	TRBV11-2
TGTGCCAGCAGTTTTGGGCTATCGTCAGATACGCAGTATTTT	CASSFGLSSDTQYF	14	TRBJ2-3	.	.	TRBV28
TGTGCCAGCAGCCTCGGCGGGGCAGGAAACACCATATATTTT	CASSLGGAGNTIYF	14	TRBJ1-3	.	.	TRBV9
TGCAGCGTAGTTGAGGGTGAAAAACTGTTTTTT	CSVVEGEKLFF	11	TRBJ1-4	.	.	TRBV29-1
TGCGCCAGCAAGAAGGGACTAGCGAATCAAGAGACCCAGTACTTC	CASKKGLANQETQYF	15	TRBJ2-5	many	TRBD2	TRBV10-2
TGTGCCAGTACCAAGAGAGGAGATGAGCAGTTCTTC	CASTKRGDEQFF	12	TRBJ2-1	.	.	TRBV19
TGTGCCAGCAGCCGTGGGACAGGGGTCCCCCCTAGCCAAGAGACCCAGTACTTC	CASSRGTGVPPSQETQYF	18	TRBJ2-5	.	TRBD1	TRBV7-9
TGTGCCAGCACCTGGGGCCTGAACACCGGGGAGCTGTTTTTT	CASTWGLNTGELFF	14	TRBJ2-2	.	.	TRBV27
TGTGCCAGCAGCTTAGCAGGGTTCTCCTACGAGCAGTACTTC	CASSLAGFSYEQYF	14	TRBJ2-7	.	.	TRBV7-2
TGTGCCAGCTCACTGGGGGCCTCCGGGAATCAGCCCCAGCATTTT	CASSLGASGNQPQHF	15	TRBJ1-5	.	.	TRBV18
TGTGCCAGCAGCACTAGCGGGAGAACCTCCTACGAGCAGTACTTC	CASSTSGRTSYEQYF	15	TRBJ2-7	.	TRBD2	TRBV28
TGTGCCATCAGTGAGTCCGGGACAGGGGGCTTTATGACTGAAGCTTTCTTT	CAISESGTGGFMTEAFF	17	TRBJ1-1	.	TRBD1	TRBV6-1
TGTGCCAGCAGTTACTCGGAGACAGGGATCGGGGAGCTGTTTTTT	CASSYSETGIGELFF	15	TRBJ2-2	.	TRBD1	TRBV6-5
TGTGCCAGCAGCGCTCGCTTCGGGGCTGATACGCAGTATTTT	CASSARFGADTQYF	14	TRBJ2-3	.	.	TRBV5-4
TGTGCCAGCAGCTTAGCGGGATTCAACACCGGGGAGCTGTTTTTT	CASSLAGFNTGELFF	15	TRBJ2-2	few	TRBD2	TRBV5-4
TGCGCCAGCAGGACGAGAGAGGGAACTGAAGCTTTCTTT	CASRTREGTEAFF	13	TRBJ1-1	.	.	TRBV5-1
TGCGCCAGCAGCTTGGGATCAGACTCAAACATTCAGTACTTC	CASSLGSDSNIQYF	14	TRBJ2-4	.	.	TRBV5-1
TGCGCCAGCATGCCCTACACCTCCTCCTACGAGCAGTACTTC	CASMPYTSSYEQYF	14	TRBJ2-7	.	.	TRBV5-1
TGTGCCATCTCCCTAGCGGGAGGGAATGAGCAGTTCTTC	CAISLAGGNEQFF	13	TRBJ2-1	many	TRBD2	TRBV10-3
TGCGCCAAAGACAGGGAGGTAGAGACCCAGTACTTC	CAKDREVETQYF	12	TRBJ2-5	.	.	TRBV5-1
TGTGCCAGCAGCCTCCTAGCGGGACCCCACAATGAGCAGTTCTTC	CASSLLAGPHNEQFF	15	TRBJ2-1	few	TRBD2	TRBV28
TGCGCCAGCAGCTTGAGTCTAGCGGGAGGGAATGAGCAGTTCTTC	CASSLSLAGGNEQFF	15	TRBJ2-1	.	TRBD2	TRBV5-1
TGTGCCAGCAGTTACTCGGTGCCCCTGGGGGAGCTGTTTTTT	CASSYSVPLGELFF	14	TRBJ2-2	.	.	TRBV6-5
TGTGCTAGTGGAGCCGCGGGACAGGGGTGCACCGGGGAGCTGTTTTTT	CASGAAGQGCTGELFF	16	TRBJ2-2	.	TRBD1	TRBV12-5
TGTGCCAGCAGCTATTCCCGGCTGGCGGGTACCTACGAGCAGTACTTC	CASSYSRLAGTYEQYF	16	TRBJ2-7	.	.	TRBV5-6
TGTGCCAGCAGACACTACTTGACGGTCCAAGAGACCCAGTACTTC	CASRHYLTVQETQYF	15	TRBJ2-5	.	.	TRBV28
TGTGCCAGCGAAACAGGGGGTTCCTACAATGAGCAGTTCTTC	CASETGGSYNEQFF	14	TRBJ2-1	.	TRBD1	TRBV28
TGTGCCAGCAGTTTACGGGCAGAAGTGGCCTACGAGCAGTACTTC	CASSLRAEVAYEQYF	15	TRBJ2-7	.	.	TRBV27
TGTGCCAGCAGCCAAGGACTAGCGGGCGGCACAGATACGCAGTATTTT	CASSQGLAGGTDTQYF	16	TRBJ2-3	.	TRBD2	TRBV4-2
TGTGCCAGCAGCCTAGCCGCAGGGGGAGGGGGCTACGAGCAGTACTTC	CASSLAAGGGGYEQYF	16	TRBJ2-7	few	.	TRBV27
TGTGCCTGGAGTGGCCGGACGGCGGGCTATAAATCGGATGAGCAGTACTTC	CAWSGRTAGYKSDEQYF	17	TRBJ2-7	.	.	TRBV30
TGTGCCAGCAGTAGCGGGAGCGATGAGCAGTTCTTC	CASSSGSDEQFF	12	TRBJ2-1	.	TRBD2	TRBV2
TGCAGCGTAGGTGACCTCGATCAGCCCCAGCATTTT	CSVGDLDQPQHF	12	TRBJ1-5	few	.	TRBV29-1
TGTGCCAGCAGCTTCCGTCCCGCAGATACGCAGTATTTT	CASSFRPADTQYF	13	TRBJ2-3	.	.	TRBV7-3
TGTGCCAGCCCTAGTGGAAATGGCTACACCTTC	CASPSGNGYTF	11	TRBJ1-2	.	.	TRBV27
TGTGCCAGCAGCTTACCCCCCGGGGAGCTGTTTTTT	CASSLPPGELFF	12	TRBJ2-2	.	.	TRBV7-3
TGTGCCAGCAGCTTAGGTATGTACGCCGGGCAGTTCTTC	CASSLGMYAGQFF	13	TRBJ2-1	.	.	TRBV7-9
TGTGCCAGTAGTCTTGTACTGCCGGGACGCCGCTACACTGAAGCTTTCTTT	CASSLVLPGRRYTEAFF	17	TRBJ1-1	.	.	TRBV19
TGTGCCAGCAGTCCCGGGACAGCAAACACCGGGGAGCTGTTTTTT	CASSPGTANTGELFF	15	TRBJ2-2	few	TRBD1	TRBV2